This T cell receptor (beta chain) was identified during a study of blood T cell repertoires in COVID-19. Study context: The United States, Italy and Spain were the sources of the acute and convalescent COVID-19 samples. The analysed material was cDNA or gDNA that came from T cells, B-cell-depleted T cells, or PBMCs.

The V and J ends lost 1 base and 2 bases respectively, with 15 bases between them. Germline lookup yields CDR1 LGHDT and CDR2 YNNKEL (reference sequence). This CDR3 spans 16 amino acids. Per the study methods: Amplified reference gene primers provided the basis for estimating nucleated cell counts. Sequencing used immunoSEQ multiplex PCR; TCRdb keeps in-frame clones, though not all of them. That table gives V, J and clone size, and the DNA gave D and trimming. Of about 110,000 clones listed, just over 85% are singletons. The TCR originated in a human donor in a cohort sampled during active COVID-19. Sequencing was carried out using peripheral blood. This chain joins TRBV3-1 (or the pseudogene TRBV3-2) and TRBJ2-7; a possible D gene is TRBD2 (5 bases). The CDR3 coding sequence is TGTGCCAGCAGCCAAGGTGGACTGTTCGCCCCCTACGAGCAGTACTTC. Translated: CASSQGGLFAPYEQYF.